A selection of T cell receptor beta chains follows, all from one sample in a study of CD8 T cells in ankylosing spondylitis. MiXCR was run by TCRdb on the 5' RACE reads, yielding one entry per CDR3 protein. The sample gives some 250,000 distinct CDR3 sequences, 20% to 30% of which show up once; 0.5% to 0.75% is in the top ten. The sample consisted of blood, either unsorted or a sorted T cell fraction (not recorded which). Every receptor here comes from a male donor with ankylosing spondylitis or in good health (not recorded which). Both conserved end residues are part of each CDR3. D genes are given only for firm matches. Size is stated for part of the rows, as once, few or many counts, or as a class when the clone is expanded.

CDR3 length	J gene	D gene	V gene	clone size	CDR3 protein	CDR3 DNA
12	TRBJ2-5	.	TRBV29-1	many	CSVRAGSETQYF	TGCAGCGTGCGTGCGGGGTCGGAGACCCAGTACTTC
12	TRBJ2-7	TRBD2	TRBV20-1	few	CSARGLAGEQYF	TGCAGTGCTAGAGGACTAGCGGGCGAGCAGTACTTC
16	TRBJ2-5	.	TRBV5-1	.	CASSLGRQVGGETQYF	TGCGCCAGCAGCTTAGGACGTCAAGTGGGAGGAGAGACCCAGTACTTC
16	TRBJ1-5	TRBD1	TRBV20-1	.	CSAQLDRAYSNQPQHF	TGCAGTGCCCAACTGGACAGGGCCTATAGCAATCAGCCCCAGCATTTT
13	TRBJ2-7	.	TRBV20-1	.	CSARAARAYEQYF	TGCAGTGCTAGAGCCGCGAGGGCCTACGAGCAGTACTTC
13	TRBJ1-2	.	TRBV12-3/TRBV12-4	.	CASSTLGRDGYTF	TGTGCCAGCAGTACCCTCGGGAGGGATGGCTACACCTTC
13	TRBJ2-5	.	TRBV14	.	CASKDSFQETQYF	TGTGCCAGTAAGGACAGTTTCCAAGAGACCCAGTACTTC
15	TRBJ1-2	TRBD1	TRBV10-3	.	CAISEPGQPFEGYTF	TGTGCCATCAGTGAGCCGGGACAGCCATTCGAGGGCTACACCTTC
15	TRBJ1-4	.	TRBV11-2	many	CASSVGQKANEKLFF	TGTGCCAGCAGCGTAGGACAAAAAGCTAATGAAAAACTGTTTTTT
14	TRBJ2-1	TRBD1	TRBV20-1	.	CSASSGTDRNEQFF	TGCAGTGCTTCTTCCGGGACAGATCGGAATGAGCAGTTCTTC
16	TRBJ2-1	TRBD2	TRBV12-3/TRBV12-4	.	CASTPVRLAGRDEQFF	TGTGCCAGCACTCCCGTGCGGCTAGCAGGGAGGGATGAGCAGTTCTTC
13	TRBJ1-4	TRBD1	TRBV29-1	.	CSAKTGTDEKLFF	TGCAGCGCCAAAACCGGGACAGATGAAAAACTGTTTTTT
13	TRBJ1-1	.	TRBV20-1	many	CSARESRATEAFF	TGCAGTGCTAGAGAGTCGAGGGCCACTGAAGCTTTCTTT
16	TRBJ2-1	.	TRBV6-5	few	CASSYSPYYSAFEQFF	TGTGCCAGCAGTTACTCCCCGTATTATTCAGCATTCGAGCAGTTCTTC
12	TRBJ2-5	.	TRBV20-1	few	CSANFPQETQYF	TGCAGTGCTAATTTCCCCCAAGAGACCCAGTACTTC
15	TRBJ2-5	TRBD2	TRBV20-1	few	CSARDLRGGEETQYF	TGCAGTGCTAGAGATCTGCGCGGGGGGGAAGAGACCCAGTACTTC
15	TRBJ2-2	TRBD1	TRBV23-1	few	CASSHLRDSRGELFF	TGCGCCAGCAGTCACCTCCGGGACAGCCGTGGGGAGCTGTTTTTT
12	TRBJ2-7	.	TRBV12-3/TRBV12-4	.	CASSFAGYEQYF	TGTGCCAGCAGTTTTGCGGGGTACGAGCAGTACTTC
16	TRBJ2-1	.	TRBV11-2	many	CASSSLLASKNNEQFF	TGTGCCAGCAGCTCCCTGTTGGCAAGTAAAAACAATGAGCAGTTCTTC
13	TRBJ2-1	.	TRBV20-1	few	CSARGGQGNEQFF	TGCAGTGCTAGAGGGGGACAAGGAAATGAGCAGTTCTTC
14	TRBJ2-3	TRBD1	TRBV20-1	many	CSARGTGGTDTQYF	TGCAGTGCTAGAGGGACAGGGGGAACAGATACGCAGTATTTT
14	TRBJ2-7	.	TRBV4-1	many	CASRTPDSFWEQYF	TGCGCCAGCAGAACGCCGGACAGTTTTTGGGAGCAGTACTTC
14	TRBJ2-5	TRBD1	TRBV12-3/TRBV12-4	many	CASSFGQGIETQYF	TGTGCCAGCAGTTTCGGACAGGGGATAGAGACCCAGTACTTC
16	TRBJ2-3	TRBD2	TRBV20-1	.	CSASGTSGGSTDTQYF	TGCAGTGCTAGCGGGACTAGCGGGGGGAGCACAGATACGCAGTATTTT
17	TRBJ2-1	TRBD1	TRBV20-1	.	CSASRGVGGQSYNEQFF	TGCAGTGCTAGTCGTGGGGTAGGGGGACAGTCCTACAATGAGCAGTTCTTC
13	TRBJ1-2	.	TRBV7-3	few	CASRGPGNYGYTF	TGTGCCAGCAGGGGACCGGGTAACTATGGCTACACCTTC
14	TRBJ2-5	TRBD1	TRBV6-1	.	CASSEPDRAETQYF	TGTGCCAGCAGTGAACCTGACAGGGCAGAGACCCAGTACTTC
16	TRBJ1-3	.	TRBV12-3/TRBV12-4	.	CASSDPVGRTGNTIYF	TGTGCCAGCAGTGACCCGGTTGGTAGGACTGGAAACACCATATATTTT
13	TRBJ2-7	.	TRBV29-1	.	CSAKQEISYEQYF	TGCAGCGCCAAACAGGAAATCTCCTACGAGCAGTACTTC
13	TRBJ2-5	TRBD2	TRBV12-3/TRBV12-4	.	CASSFASGETQYF	TGTGCCAGCAGTTTCGCTAGCGGGGAGACCCAGTACTTC
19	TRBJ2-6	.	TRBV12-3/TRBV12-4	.	CASSVSASFVSSGANVLTF	TGTGCCAGCAGCGTCTCCGCCAGCTTTGTCAGCTCTGGGGCCAACGTCCTGACTTTC
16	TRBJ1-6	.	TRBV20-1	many	CSASGDGSTHNSPLHF	TGCAGTGCTAGCGGAGACGGGTCGACACATAATTCACCCCTCCACTTT
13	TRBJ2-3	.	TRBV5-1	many	CASSFTASDTQYF	TGCGCCAGCAGCTTTACGGCGTCAGATACGCAGTATTTT
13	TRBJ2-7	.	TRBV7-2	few	CASSLVDIYEQYF	TGTGCCAGCAGCTTAGTAGACATCTACGAGCAGTACTTC
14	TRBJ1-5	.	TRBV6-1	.	CASSEKRGNQPQHF	TGTGCCAGCAGTGAAAAGAGGGGCAATCAGCCCCAGCATTTT
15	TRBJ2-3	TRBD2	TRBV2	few	CASSVGLAGGLAQYF	TGTGCCAGCAGTGTGGGGCTAGCGGGGGGTCTTGCGCAGTATTTT
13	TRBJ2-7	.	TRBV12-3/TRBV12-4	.	CASSGTTSYEQYF	TGTGCCAGCAGTGGGACAACGTCCTACGAGCAGTACTTC
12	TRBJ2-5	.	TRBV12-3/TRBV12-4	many	CASSLRPETQYF	TGTGCCAGCAGTTTACGTCCAGAGACCCAGTACTTC
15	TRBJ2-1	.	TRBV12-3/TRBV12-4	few	CASVPRESSYNEQFF	TGTGCCAGCGTTCCCCGGGAAAGCTCCTACAATGAGCAGTTCTTC
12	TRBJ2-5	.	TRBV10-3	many	CATSMGQETQYF	TGTGCCACCTCGATGGGCCAAGAGACCCAGTACTTC
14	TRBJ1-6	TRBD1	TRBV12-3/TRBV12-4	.	CASSQGQGYSPLHF	TGTGCCAGCAGTCAAGGACAGGGGTATTCACCCCTCCACTTT
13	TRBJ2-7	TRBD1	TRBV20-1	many	CSADGQGRYEQYF	TGCAGTGCTGACGGACAGGGTCGCTACGAGCAGTACTTC
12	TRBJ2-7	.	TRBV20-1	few	CSARVPTGVVYF	TGCAGTGCTAGAGTACCCACCGGGGTTGTGTACTTC
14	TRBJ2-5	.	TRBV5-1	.	CASSEAGQQETQYF	TGCGCCAGCAGCGAGGCGGGACAACAAGAGACCCAGTACTTC
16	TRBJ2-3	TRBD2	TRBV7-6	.	CASSLTASGDTDTQYF	TGTGCCAGCAGCTTAACGGCTAGCGGGGACACAGATACGCAGTATTTT
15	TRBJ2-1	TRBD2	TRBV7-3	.	CASSLSPGRASEQFF	TGTGCCAGCAGCTTATCCCCCGGGAGGGCATCTGAGCAGTTCTTC
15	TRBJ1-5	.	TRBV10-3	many	CAISVGRGSNQPQHF	.
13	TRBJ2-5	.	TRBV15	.	CATSRDPGETQYF	TGTGCCACCAGCAGAGATCCGGGTGAGACCCAGTACTTC
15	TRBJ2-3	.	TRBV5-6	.	CARSPGVLCTDTQYF	TGTGCCAGGAGCCCCGGGGTCCTCTGCACAGATACGCAGTATTTT
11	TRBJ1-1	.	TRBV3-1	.	CASSHSTEAFF	TGTGCCAGCAGCCACAGCACTGAAGCTTTCTTT
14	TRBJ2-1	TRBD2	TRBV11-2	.	CASSLLAGAPRAFF	TGTGCCAGCAGCTTACTAGCGGGGGCCCCTCGTGCGTTCTTC
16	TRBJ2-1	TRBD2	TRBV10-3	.	CAISDFLGLAANEQFF	TGTGCCATCAGTGATTTTTTGGGACTAGCGGCTAATGAGCAGTTCTTC
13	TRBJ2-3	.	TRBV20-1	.	CSAKLASTDTQYF	TGCAGTGCTAAGCTAGCTAGCACAGATACGCAGTATTTT
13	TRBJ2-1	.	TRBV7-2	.	CASSLWTADEQFF	TGTGCCAGCAGCCTATGGACTGCGGATGAGCAGTTCTTC
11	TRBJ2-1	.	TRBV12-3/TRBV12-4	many	CASSKEFEQFF	TGTGCCAGCAGCAAGGAGTTTGAGCAGTTCTTC
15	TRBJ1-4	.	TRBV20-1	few	CSARDPREGDEKLFF	TGCAGTGCTAGAGATCCCCGGGAGGGCGATGAAAAACTGTTTTTT
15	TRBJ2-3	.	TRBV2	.	CASSAGVRSTDTQYF	TGTGCCAGCAGTGCGGGGGTAAGGAGCACAGATACGCAGTATTTT
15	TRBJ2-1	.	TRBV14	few	CASSRPGAARDEQFF	TGTGCCAGCAGCCGCCCGGGGGCAGCGAGGGATGAGCAGTTCTTC
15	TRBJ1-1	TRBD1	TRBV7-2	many	CASSPTTGLNTEAFF	TGTGCCAGCAGCCCCACGACAGGGTTGAACACTGAAGCTTTCTTT